These 13 T cell receptor beta chains were all obtained from the same sample, sequenced in a study of early T cells in non-severe SARS-CoV-2 infection (dated by TCRdb to the early 2020s). Library method: 5' RACE. Sequencing used a NextSeq 500. In TCRdb, the public reads were trimmed at Q25 with fastp and aligned with MiXCR, with productive beta chains retained. Entries are consolidated by CDR3 protein sequence, retaining the most common genes and DNA. Counted in this sample were fewer than 75,000 distinct CDR3 sequences; roughly 18% of them appeared once. The ten most abundant clones make up roughly 10% of the sample. Here the sequenced sample was whole blood, taken at baseline. These receptors came from an adult who was a healthcare worker with PCR-confirmed SARS-CoV-2 infection or an uninfected control (not recorded which).

This clonotype appeared a few times. This chain joins TRBV12-3 or TRBV12-4 and TRBJ2-7; D not certain. Trimming removed 0 bases from V and 2 bases from J, with 8 bases in between. CDR3 length equals 14 residues. The CDR3 is CASSLAGRTYEQYF. The CDR3, as DNA: TGTGCCAGCAGTTTAGCAGGCAGGACCTACGAGCAGTACTTC.

The chain recombines TRBV6-2 or TRBV6-3 with TRBJ2-3, with 10 bases aligning to TRBD1. This CDR3 contains 15 residues. Germline V gene sequence: CDR1 MNHEY, CDR2 SVGEGT. J was trimmed by 3 bases and V by 4 bases; bases with no gene match: 4. The CDR3: CASSSRDRGTDTQYF. CDR3 bases: TGTGCCAGCAGTTCCCGGGACAGGGGTACAGATACGCAGTATTTT.

CDR3 DNA: TGTGCCAGCAGCCCGCTAGCGGGGCTCTCCTACAATGAGCAGTTCTTC. Protein sequence: CASSPLAGLSYNEQFF. The gene calls are TRBV3-1 and TRBJ2-1; 9 nucleotides agree with TRBD2. Unmatched junction bases numbered 4, after V lost 4 bases and J lost 0 bases. This CDR3 has 16 residues. CDR1 LGHDT and CDR2 YNNKEL come from the germline V gene (reference sequence).

The chain employs TRBV12-3 or TRBV12-4 and TRBJ1-5; TRBD1 might be the D (5 bases). The CDR3 covers 11 residues. V shed 5 bases and J shed 13 bases, with 12 bases lying between them. CDR3 region: CASSGTGVQHF. For the CDR3, the DNA is TGTGCCAGCAGTGGAACAGGAGTTCAGCATTTT.

The J gene is TRBJ2-3, the V gene TRBV7-2; D is unclear. The V end was cut by 5 bases, the J end by 8 bases, with 11 bases between. This CDR3 comprises 12 residues. Germline assignment: CDR1 SGHTA and CDR2 FQGNSA. DNA for the CDR3: TGTGCCAGCAGCATCACGACGGGTACGCAGTATTTT. It yields the protein CASSITTGTQYF. The whole variable domain, remainder taken from reference TRBV7-2 and TRBJ2-3, is GAGVSQSPSNKVTEKGKDVELRCDPISGHTALYWYRQSLGQGLEFLIYFQGNSAPDKSGLPSDRFSAERTGGSVSTLTIQRTQQEDSAVYLCASSITTGTQYFGPGTRLTVL.

The table lists this clonotype with a count of one. The J gene is TRBJ2-2, the V gene TRBV29-1; D unresolved. Per the germline V gene, CDR1 is SQVTM and CDR2 is ANQGSEA. The CDR3 sequence is 12 residues long. Trimming left V 3 bases short and J 8 bases short, with 10 bases between. The CDR3 region is CSVDSGVGELFF. CDR3 DNA: TGCAGCGTTGACTCAGGAGTTGGGGAGCTGTTTTTT.

This clonotype was seen only a few times. The J gene is TRBJ1-4, the V gene TRBV6-5; 8 bases are shared with TRBD1. V lost 6 bases to trimming and J lost 6 bases; unmatched junction nucleotides: 9. The CDR3 sequence is 15 residues long. In germline, CDR1 is MNHEY, CDR2 SVGAGI. The CDR3 DNA reads TGTGCCAGCAGCAAGACCGGGACAGGTTATGAAAAACTGTTTTTT. The encoded protein is CASSKTGTGYEKLFF.

This chain uses TRBV12-3 or TRBV12-4 with TRBJ1-5; perhaps TRBD1 as D (6 bases). V was shortened by 3 bases and J by 6 bases, with 12 bases between the two germline ends. There are 14 residues in the CDR3. CDR3 sequence: CASSFSGDRQPQHF. The CDR3 nucleotides are TGTGCCAGCAGTTTTTCAGGGGATCGTCAGCCCCAGCATTTT.

This chain links TRBV30 with TRBJ2-3, with 8 bases matching TRBD2. Germline-derived CDR1 and CDR2 are GTSNPN and SVGIG (reference sequence). The CDR3 is made up of 15 amino acids. Trimming cost V 4 bases and J 4 bases; bases outside gene matches: 10. The CDR3 is CAWTLSGGPADTQYF. For the CDR3, the DNA is TGTGCCTGGACCCTCTCGGGGGGGCCAGCAGATACGCAGTATTTT.

The chain links TRBV7-8 to TRBJ1-6; D is ambiguous. The germline V gene encodes CDR1 SGHVS and CDR2 FQNEAQ. V lost 5 bases, J lost 9 bases, and 17 bases lay in between. The CDR3 totals 15 residues. This CDR3 is CASSPVWQPGSPLHF. The CDR3 DNA sequence: TGTGCCAGCAGCCCGGTTTGGCAGCCTGGTTCACCCCTCCACTTT.

V gene TRBV3-1 combines with J gene TRBJ1-2; D not resolved. Trimming removed 2 bases from V and 7 bases from J, with 8 bases in between. The CDR3 extends over 12 amino acids. Germline CDR1 LGHDT, CDR2 YNNKEL (reference sequence). CDR3 nucleotide sequence: TGTGCCAGCAGCCAACTCAGGAGTGGCTACACCTTC. Translating it yields CASSQLRSGYTF.

The chain links TRBV6-2 or TRBV6-3 to TRBJ1-5; 7 bases match TRBD1. After removal of 6 bases from V and 4 bases from J, the junction contained 6 bases not matched to a gene. The CDR3 runs to 14 residues. The V gene's germline CDR1 is MNHEY and CDR2 SVGEGT. CDR3: CASSPRQGNQPQHF. DNA of the CDR3: TGTGCCAGCAGCCCGAGACAGGGAAATCAGCCCCAGCATTTT.

This chain links TRBV27 with TRBJ1-2; D is undetermined. This CDR3 has 14 amino acids. Trimming took 8 bases from V and 0 from J, leaving 13 bases between them. Per germline, CDR1 MNHEY and CDR2 SMNVEV (reference sequence). CDR3 in DNA: TGTGCCAGCCTCTCCCGCAGTTCTAACTATGGCTACACCTTC. This codes for CASLSRSSNYGYTF.